These 19 T cell receptor beta chains were all obtained from the same sample, sequenced in a study of cytomegalovirus exposure and HLA in healthy donors. The PCR employed 60 Vbeta primers together with 13 Jbeta primers. The assay was immunoSEQ multiplex PCR, and TCRdb's table has in-frame clones only and misses some. The repertoire holds over 80,000 clones, roughly 80% seen once, with approximately 3% in the top ten. Sequenced sample: PBMCs. The receptor source for this set is a man under 40 in good health and CMV-seropositive.

In this sample, this clone turned up a few times. The CDR3 DNA reads TGTGCCAGCAGTGATCAGGGGACCACTGAAGCTTTCTTT. Translating it yields CASSDQGTTEAFF. The rearrangement uses TRBV6-1 and TRBJ1-1; possibly TRBD1 for D (6 bases). CDR1 and CDR2 from the germline V gene are MNHNS and SASEGT. CDR3 length: 13 amino acids. The V end was cut by 3 bases, the J end by 4 bases, with 9 bases between.

The V gene is TRBV6-6, the J gene TRBJ2-2, with TRBD1 identical over 12 bases. The CDR3 is made up of 16 amino acids. With V trimmed by 5 bases and J by 6 bases, 7 bases remained unmatched. Germline assignment: CDR1 MNHNY and CDR2 SVGAGI (reference sequence). The CDR3 nucleotides read TGTGCCAGCAGTAGGAAAGGGACAGGGGGCTCCGGGGAGCTGTTTTTT. This codes for CASSRKGTGGSGELFF.

The chain has TRBV6-5 and TRBJ1-4; no clear D gene. This CDR3 is 12 amino acids long. The V end lost 6 bases, the J end lost 7 bases, and 9 bases lay between the germline ends. Germline V lookup: CDR1 MNHEY, CDR2 SVGAGI. CDR3 loop: CASRSRSEKLFF. In DNA form, the CDR3 reads TGTGCCAGCAGGAGTCGAAGTGAAAAACTGTTTTTT.

This clone was observed a few times. The genes are TRBV4-1 and TRBJ2-1, with 10 bases that match TRBD2. V trimming: 4 bases; J trimming: 3 bases; junction bases outside the gene matches: 6. The CDR3 is 16 amino acids. Germline assignment: CDR1 MGHRA and CDR2 YSYEKL. The CDR3 DNA reads as TGCGCCAGCAGCCTTGCCGGGACTAGCGTCTACAATGAGCAGTTCTTC. Translated: CASSLAGTSVYNEQFF.

This clone occurred once. V is TRBV11-2 and J is TRBJ2-7; the D gene is possibly TRBD2 (5 bases). V lost 1 base and J 4 bases, leaving 11 bases between the germline ends. The CDR3 is 14 residues long. Germline loops: CDR1 SGHAT, CDR2 FQNNGV. For the CDR3, the DNA is TGTGCCAGCAGCTTAGGGACTCTGACTTACGAGCAGTACTTC. Protein product: CASSLGTLTYEQYF. The whole variable domain, remainder taken from reference TRBV11-2 and TRBJ2-7, is EAGVAQSPRYKIIEKRQSVAFWCNPISGHATLYWYQQILGQGPKLLIQFQNNGVVDDSQLPKDRFSAERLKGVDSTLKIQPAKLEDSAVYLCASSLGTLTYEQYFGPGTRLTVT.

The chain has TRBV2 and TRBJ1-1; D gene ambiguous. Germline V gene lookup returns CDR1 SNHLY and CDR2 FYNNEI. The V end was cut by 2 bases, the J end by 1 base, with 8 bases between. This CDR3 contains 14 residues. CDR3 sequence: CASSERGQNTEAFF. As DNA, the CDR3 is TGTGCCAGCAGTGAACGGGGTCAGAACACTGAAGCTTTCTTT.

The rearrangement uses TRBV5-1 and TRBJ2-7, with D possibly TRBD2 on 6 matching bases. Trimming took 1 base from V and 6 from J, leaving 14 bases between them. The V gene's germline CDR1 is SGHRS and CDR2 YFSETQ. The CDR3 contains 14 residues. The CDR3 DNA is TGCGCCAGCAGCTTGATGGAGGGAACCGCCGAGCAGTACTTC. It yields the protein CASSLMEGTAEQYF.

This chain joins TRBV6-4 and TRBJ2-7; 10 nucleotides align to TRBD1. From germline, CDR1 is MRHNA and CDR2 SNTAGT. The CDR3 has 13 residues. V lost 6 bases to trimming and J lost 7 bases; unmatched junction nucleotides: 6. CDR3 amino acids: CASSPGQGTEQYF. CDR3 in DNA: TGTGCCAGCAGCCCGGGACAGGGGACTGAGCAGTACTTC.

The chain combines TRBV6-5 with TRBJ2-2; 8 nucleotides line up with TRBD1. The CDR3 spans 14 residues. The germline V gene encodes CDR1 MNHEY and CDR2 SVGAGI. V shed 5 bases and J 4 bases; nucleotides not matched to a gene: 3. The CDR3 DNA is TGTGCCAGCAGTGTAACAGGGGGCACCGGGGAGCTGTTTTTT. Its protein product is CASSVTGGTGELFF.

This chain links TRBV20-1 with TRBJ2-7, with D perhaps matching TRBD2 (6 bases). Trimming took 6 bases from V and 4 from J, leaving 10 bases between them. Germline CDR1 DFQATT, CDR2 SNEGSKA (reference sequence). CDR3 size: 11 residues. Here the CDR3 reads CSAAGGYEQYF. The CDR3 DNA is TGCAGTGCAGCGGGCGGGTACGAGCAGTACTTC.

This clone was detected a few times. V and J are TRBV4-1 and TRBJ2-7, with a weak D call TRBD1 (6 bases). Between the trimmed V and J ends, which lost 1 base and 1 base, there was a span of 8 bases. This CDR3 contains 14 residues. The germline V gene has CDR1 MGHRA and CDR2 YSYEKL. This CDR3 reads CASSQARGSYEQYF. DNA for the CDR3: TGCGCCAGCAGCCAAGCCAGGGGATCCTACGAGCAGTACTTC.

This chain uses TRBV28 with TRBJ2-7; tentatively, D is TRBD2 (6 bases). V was trimmed by 2 bases and J by 2 bases, leaving 10 bases between them. Germline CDR1 is MDHEN and CDR2 is SYDVKM. The CDR3 extends over 14 amino acids. The CDR3 DNA reads as TGTGCCAGCAGTTTAACGGGGGAAGCCTACGAGCAGTACTTC. The encoded protein is CASSLTGEAYEQYF.

In its sample, this clone was seen a few times. The genes are TRBV7-9 and TRBJ2-2, with a tentative D call TRBD1 (6 bases). Deletions cut 8 bases from V and 3 bases from J, with 25 bases between. CDR3 length equals 18 residues. Germline loops: CDR1 SEHNR, CDR2 FQNEAQ (reference sequence). The CDR3 region is CASRLLGAQGRDTGELFF. CDR3 nucleotides: TGTGCCAGCCGGCTCCTGGGGGCTCAGGGGAGAGACACCGGGGAGCTGTTTTTT.

A remark on this clone: This CDR3 is also generated by other DNA sequences in the sample. The chain recombines TRBV7-6 with TRBJ2-7, with 15 bases fitting TRBD2. The length of the CDR3 is 17 residues. Trimming at V came to 3 bases and at J to 2 bases, leaving 5 bases not matched to a gene. Germline values: CDR1 SGHVS, CDR2 FNYEAQ. CDR3 bases: TGTGCCAGCAGCTTGGGGACTAGCGGGAGGCCAGCCTACGAGCAGTACTTC. Translating it yields CASSLGTSGRPAYEQYF.

The V call is TRBV4-1, the J call TRBJ1-2, with D unclear. The germline V gene encodes CDR1 MGHRA and CDR2 YSYEKL. V lost 0 bases, J lost 0 bases, and 8 bases lay in between. The CDR3 length is 15 residues. This chain's CDR3 is CASSQDPEANYGYTF. The CDR3 DNA is TGCGCCAGCAGCCAAGACCCAGAAGCTAACTATGGCTACACCTTC.

The chain joins TRBV14 to TRBJ2-3; D remains unclear. Deletions cut 1 base from V and 4 bases from J, with 12 bases between. CDR3 length: 15 amino acids. The germline V gene has CDR1 SGHDN and CDR2 FVKESK. CDR3 amino acids: CASSQVRPSADTQYF. Here the CDR3 DNA reads TGTGCCAGCAGCCAAGTACGTCCCTCGGCAGATACGCAGTATTTT.

The chain uses TRBV5-1 and TRBJ2-1, with D perhaps matching TRBD1 (5 bases). This CDR3 has 14 residues. V dropped 3 bases and J dropped 1 base, with 8 bases sitting between them. The germline gives CDR1 SGHRS, CDR2 YFSETQ. The CDR3 nucleotides are TGCGCCAGCAGCTCAGGGTTATCCTACAATGAGCAGTTCTTC. Translated, it gives CASSSGLSYNEQFF.

Note on this clone: Other DNA sequences from this sample encode an identical CDR3 as well. V is TRBV21-1 and J is TRBJ1-2; the table's D call of TRBD1 was not tested on the DNA. TRBV21-1 is termed a pseudogene. The CDR3 consists of 12 residues. Here the CDR3 DNA reads TGTGCCAGCAGCCCCACAGGCTACGGCTACACCTTC. Its protein is CASSPTGYGYTF.

This chain connects TRBV2 to TRBJ1-1; 9 bases fit TRBD1. Per the germline V gene, CDR1 is SNHLY and CDR2 is FYNNEI. With V trimmed by 5 bases and J by 6 bases, 7 bases remained unmatched. This CDR3 region has 14 residues. CDR3 coding DNA: TGTGCCAGCAGTCTACAGGGGGCGCGCGCTGAAGCTTTCTTT. Translation: CASSLQGARAEAFF. The full variable domain, in which reference TRBV2 and TRBJ1-1 provide the parts outside the CDR3, is EPEVTQTPSHQVTQMGQEVILRCVPISNHLYFYWYRQILGQKVEFLVSFYNNEISEKSEIFDDQFSVERPDGSNFTLKIRSTKLEDSAMYFCASSLQGARAEAFFGQGTRLTVV.